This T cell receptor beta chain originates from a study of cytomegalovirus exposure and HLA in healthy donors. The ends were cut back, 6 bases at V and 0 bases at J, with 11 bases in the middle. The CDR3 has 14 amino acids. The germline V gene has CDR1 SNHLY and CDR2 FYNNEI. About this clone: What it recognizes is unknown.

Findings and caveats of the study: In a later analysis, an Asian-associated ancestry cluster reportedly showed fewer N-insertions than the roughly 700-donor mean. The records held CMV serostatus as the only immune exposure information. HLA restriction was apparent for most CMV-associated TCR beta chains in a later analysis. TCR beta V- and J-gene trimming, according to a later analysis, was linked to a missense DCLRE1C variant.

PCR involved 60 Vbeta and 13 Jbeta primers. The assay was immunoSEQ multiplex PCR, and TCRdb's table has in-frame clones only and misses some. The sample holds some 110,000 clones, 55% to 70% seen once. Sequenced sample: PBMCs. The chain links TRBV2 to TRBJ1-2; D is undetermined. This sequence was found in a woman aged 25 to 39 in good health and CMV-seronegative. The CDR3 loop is CASSVTIANYGYTF. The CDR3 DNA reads TGTGCCAGCAGCGTAACAATTGCTAACTATGGCTACACCTTC.